The 29 T cell receptor beta chains presented below share a single source sample, sequenced in a study of blood T cells in healthy people across ages. It was with a sample-barcoded 5' primer and a J-beta primer mix that a second PCR of about 6 to 12 cycles was run. MiXCR, applied by TCRdb to the 5' RACE reads, yields one record per CDR3 protein. There are approximately 850,000 distinct CDR3 sequences in the sample; under 45% occur only once, and about 21% lies in the top ten. The sample was blood. The receptors come from a man in his sixties in good health.

The V call is TRBV3-1, the J call TRBJ2-3, with no clear D. Looked up from germline, CDR1 is LGHDT and CDR2 is YNNKEL (reference sequence). The CDR3 extends over 15 amino acids. With 0 bases removed from V and 0 bases from J, the gap between germline ends came to 7 bases. The CDR3 sequence is CASSQDPSSTDTQYF. The CDR3 nucleotides are TGTGCCAGCAGCCAAGATCCCTCTAGCACAGATACGCAGTATTTT.

This clonotype was recorded a few times. In nucleotides, the CDR3 is TGTGCCAGCAGCGAGGACGGCCGTGGAAGCTACACCTTC. This codes for CASSEDGRGSYTF. V usage is TRBV7-9 and J usage is TRBJ1-2; D uncertain. Per germline, CDR1 SEHNR and CDR2 FQNEAQ (reference sequence). V was cut by 5 bases and J by 9 bases, with 16 bases left in between. This CDR3 contains 13 residues.

The chain employs TRBV5-5 and TRBJ2-3; TRBD2 matches at 7 bases. Germline assignment: CDR1 SGHKS and CDR2 YYEKEE (reference sequence). The J segment lost 1 base and the V segment lost 5 bases, leaving 4 bases of the junction unmatched. The CDR3 loop spans 14 amino acids. The CDR3 spells CASRGGMGTDTQYF. Written as DNA, the CDR3 is TGTGCCAGCAGGGGAGGGATGGGCACAGATACGCAGTATTTT.

The chain recombines TRBV6-2 or TRBV6-3 with TRBJ2-5; no firm D call. The tail of the sequence fits TRBJ2-7 better, so the J call may be wrong. Per the germline V gene, CDR1 is MNHEY and CDR2 is SVGEGT. CDR3 length: 13 amino acids. CDR3 nucleotides: TGTGCCAGCAGGCCCCCCAGTTCCCTCGAGCAGTACTTC. The encoded protein is CASRPPSSLEQYF.

This clonotype was counted between two and nine times. In DNA, the CDR3 is TGCAGTGCCGGTGGACAGGAGCCATCCTACGAGCAGTACTTC. It codes for CSAGGQEPSYEQYF. The chain joins TRBV20-1 to TRBJ2-7, with 7 bases that match TRBD1. The germline CDR1 and CDR2 sequences are DFQATT and SNEGSKA (reference sequence). The junction had 9 bases not matched to a gene; V was cut back by 6 bases and J by 1 base. CDR3 length: 14 residues.

This chain joins TRBV20-1 and TRBJ1-4, with D unresolved. The CDR3 consists of 13 residues. V was trimmed by 3 bases and J by 6 bases, leaving 11 bases between them. The germline CDR1 and CDR2 sequences are DFQATT and SNEGSKA (reference sequence). The CDR3 nucleotides are TGCAGTGCTAGGCAGCCCTGGGATGAAAAACTGTTTTTT. Translation: CSARQPWDEKLFF.

This clonotype has a handful of counts. V and J are TRBV6-1 and TRBJ2-7; the match to TRBD2 covers 14 bases. V lost 5 bases and J lost 4; bases outside the gene matches: 10. The V gene's germline CDR1 is MNHNS and CDR2 SASEGT. The CDR3 is 17 amino acids. The CDR3 here is CASSPSGLAGGPYEQYF. The CDR3 DNA sequence: TGTGCCAGCAGTCCCTCCGGACTAGCGGGGGGCCCATACGAGCAGTACTTC.

The V call is TRBV12-3 or TRBV12-4, the J call TRBJ2-5, with D perhaps TRBD1 (5 bases). V was cut by 5 bases and J by 5 bases, with 12 bases left in between. The CDR3 loop spans 13 amino acids. CDR3 loop: CASSHTGPETQYF. The CDR3 bases are TGTGCCAGCAGTCATACAGGCCCCGAGACCCAGTACTTC.

This clonotype was observed a handful of times. The chain has TRBV10-3 and TRBJ1-2, with 7 bases lining up with TRBD1. This CDR3 is built from 14 residues. Trimming cost V 4 bases and J 5 bases; bases outside gene matches: 7. Germline V gene data show CDR1 as ENHRY and CDR2 as SYGVKD. CDR3 sequence (DNA): TGTGCCATCAGTGGACAGGGAACCCTATATGGCTACACCTTC. This encodes CAISGQGTLYGYTF.

This clonotype has a count of ten or more. The chain is built from TRBV7-2 and TRBJ2-3, with D perhaps matching TRBD2 (7 bases). There are 15 residues in the CDR3. The V gene's germline CDR1 is SGHTA and CDR2 FQGNSA. V shed 7 bases and J shed 5 bases, with 19 bases lying between them. DNA for the CDR3: TGTGCCAGCACCCTCTCCGGGGGCGGGGGAGATACGCAGTATTTT. Its protein is CASTLSGGGGDTQYF.

The rearrangement links TRBV7-2 to TRBJ1-2; possible D gene TRBD1, 6 bases. CDR3 size: 15 residues. V gave up 2 bases and J gave up 5 bases, with 15 bases separating them. The germline CDR1 and CDR2 sequences are SGHTA and FQGNSA. This chain's CDR3 is CASSLRGSLGYGYTF. Written as DNA, the CDR3 is TGTGCCAGCAGCTTAAGGGGGTCTTTAGGATATGGCTACACCTTC.

V and J are TRBV27 and TRBJ2-7, with no clear D. V lost 6 bases and J 3 bases, leaving 12 bases between the germline ends. This CDR3 spans 13 amino acids. Germline lookup yields CDR1 MNHEY and CDR2 SMNVEV (reference sequence). The CDR3, as DNA: TGTGCCAGCAGCCACACCCACAGCTACGAGCAGTACTTC. It yields the protein CASSHTHSYEQYF.

On this clonotype itself: A read error may be the cause here, since a much bigger clone is one base away. J is TRBJ2-7 and V is TRBV29-1; maybe TRBD1 (5 bases). Per germline, CDR1 SQVTM and CDR2 ANQGSEA. Trimming cost V 7 bases and J 6 bases, with 16 bases left between them. CDR3 length: 12 residues. This chain's CDR3 is CSARDWGSEQYF. CDR3 DNA: TGCAGCGCCCGAGACTGGGGCAGCGAGCAGTACTTC.

The J gene is TRBJ2-5, the V gene TRBV28; 9 nucleotides line up with TRBD1. V was pared by 7 bases and J by 6 bases, with 9 bases of the junction left unmatched. Per the germline V gene, CDR1 is MDHEN and CDR2 is SYDVKM. The CDR3 is made up of 14 amino acids. The CDR3 region is CASTLRTGVKTQYF. The CDR3 nucleotides read TGTGCCAGCACCCTTCGGACAGGGGTGAAGACCCAGTACTTC.

The genes are TRBV15 and TRBJ2-5, with D possibly being TRBD1 or TRBD2 (5 bases each). The J call may be faulty, since TRBJ2-1 better matches the DNA end. This CDR3 is 16 amino acids long. CDR1 is LNHNV, CDR2 YYDKDF, per germline (reference sequence). CDR3 residues: CATSRSGGLGQETQFF. As DNA, the CDR3 is TGTGCCACCAGCAGATCTGGTGGACTCGGACAAGAGACCCAGTTCTTC.

The chain recombines TRBV20-1 with TRBJ1-4; D is perhaps TRBD1 (5 bases). The V and J ends lost 3 bases and 8 bases respectively, with 13 bases between them. Germline CDR1 is DFQATT and CDR2 is SNEGSKA (reference sequence). The CDR3 has 13 residues. The CDR3 bases are TGCAGTGCTAGTCGTGGGACTGGAGAAAAACTGTTTTTT. Residues: CSASRGTGEKLFF.

This clonotype was observed a few times. CDR3 nucleotides: TGTGCCTGGAGTGTACGGGGGTATCAAGAGACCCAGTACTTC. This codes for CAWSVRGYQETQYF. The chain combines TRBV30 with TRBJ2-5; possible D gene TRBD2, 6 bases. The CDR3 is 14 residues long. Between the trimmed V and J ends, which lost 0 bases and 2 bases, there was a span of 10 bases. Looked up from germline, CDR1 is GTSNPN and CDR2 is SVGIG (reference sequence). Based on the CDR3 plus reference TRBV30 and TRBJ2-5, the full variable domain is SQTIHQWPATLVQPVGSPLSLECTVEGTSNPNLYWYRQAAGRGLQLLFYSVGIGQISSEVPQNLSASRPQDRQFILSSKKLLLSDSGFYLCAWSVRGYQETQYFGPGTRLLVL.

This clonotype was counted between two and nine times. The CDR3 reads CASSLGDRENTEAFF. CDR3 DNA: TGTGCCAGCAGCTTGGGTGACAGGGAGAACACTGAAGCTTTCTTT. V usage is TRBV7-9 and J usage is TRBJ1-1, with 7 bases fitting TRBD1. CDR3 length equals 15 residues. CDR1 and CDR2 from the germline V gene are SEHNR and FQNEAQ (reference sequence). Germline trimming cut 3 bases from V and 1 base from J; bases unmatched to any gene: 5.

This chain links TRBV12-5 with TRBJ1-1; 9 bases line up with TRBD1. With V trimmed by 5 bases and J by 9 bases, 4 bases remained unmatched. From germline, CDR1 is LGHNT and CDR2 FRNRAP. This CDR3 contains 12 residues. DNA for the CDR3: TGTGCTAGTGGTCGGGGGACAGGGAAAGCTTTCTTT. Translation: CASGRGTGKAFF.

The chain joins TRBV24-1 to TRBJ2-2; D unresolved. V was trimmed by 4 bases and J by 5 bases, leaving 7 bases between them. The CDR3 is 13 amino acids. Germline lookup yields CDR1 KGHDR and CDR2 SFDVKD. The CDR3 bases are TGTGCCACCAGTGAAGATGCTACCGGGGAGCTGTTTTTT. This encodes CATSEDATGELFF.

The rearrangement uses TRBV5-1 and TRBJ2-5, with D possibly being TRBD1 or TRBD2 (5 bases each). The CDR3 extends over 15 amino acids. V was clipped by 0 bases and J by 5 bases, with 14 bases between them. Germline assignment: CDR1 SGHRS and CDR2 YFSETQ. The CDR3 loop is CASSLGGDPRETQYF. In DNA, the CDR3 is TGCGCCAGCAGCTTGGGAGGGGACCCACGGGAGACCCAGTACTTC.

The rearrangement joins TRBV5-1 to TRBJ2-7; TRBD1 agrees at 10 bases. Trimming took 0 bases from V and 1 from J; bases not matched to a gene: 7. Germline V gene sequence: CDR1 SGHRS, CDR2 YFSETQ. This CDR3 has 17 amino acids. The CDR3 nucleotides read TGCGCCAGCAGCTTGGGAGGAGGGACAGGGGTTTCCTACGAGCAGTACTTC. This encodes CASSLGGGTGVSYEQYF. Combining the CDR3 with reference TRBV5-1 and TRBJ2-7 gives the whole variable domain KAGVTQTPRYLIKTRGQQVTLSCSPISGHRSVSWYQQTPGQGLQFLFEYFSETQRNKGNFPGRFSGRQFSNSRSEMNVSTLELGDSALYLCASSLGGGTGVSYEQYFGPGTRLTVT.

The chain joins TRBV7-2 to TRBJ1-1; TRBD1 is a possible D gene (5 bases). This CDR3 region has 14 residues. Deletions cut 5 bases from V and 5 bases from J, with 15 bases between. Germline-derived CDR1 and CDR2 are SGHTA and FQGNSA. The CDR3 protein is CASSLGPSETEAFF. The CDR3 DNA is TGTGCCAGCAGCCTGGGACCTTCTGAGACTGAAGCTTTCTTT.

This chain connects TRBV18 to TRBJ2-1; either TRBD1 or TRBD2 may fit D (5 bases each). CDR1 and CDR2 (germline): KGHSH, LQKENI. The length of the CDR3 is 16 residues. V lost 3 bases and J 9 bases, leaving 21 bases between the germline ends. Here the CDR3 reads CASSPPGRLYTIEQFF. CDR3 sequence (DNA): TGTGCCAGCTCACCCCCGGGACGCCTTTATACCATTGAGCAGTTCTTC.

This clonotype showed up just once. The chain carries TRBV2 and TRBJ1-2; 7 bases are shared with TRBD1. The CDR3 has 16 amino acids. Losses at the gene ends were 2 bases for V and 3 bases for J; bases not matched to a gene: 9. Germline CDR1 and CDR2: SNHLY and FYNNEI. The CDR3 nucleotides read TGTGCCAGCAGTGAAAGCGATGACAGGGATGACTATGGCTACACCTTC. This encodes CASSESDDRDDYGYTF.

V gene TRBV7-2 combines with J gene TRBJ2-2, with 13 bases lining up with TRBD2. Losses at the gene ends were 4 bases for V and 0 bases for J; bases not matched to a gene: 8. Germline CDR1 SGHTA, CDR2 FQGNSA. The CDR3 runs to 19 residues. The CDR3 DNA reads as TGTGCCAGCAGCTCGCGAAGACTAGCGGGGGGTCCGAACACCGGGGAGCTGTTTTTT. This codes for CASSSRRLAGGPNTGELFF.

A note on this clonotype: An end of the junction differs from the germline gene, which may be a read error. The chain recombines TRBV9 with TRBJ2-1, with D perhaps assigned TRBD1 or TRBD2 (6 bases each). The CDR3 extends over 15 amino acids. Germline V gives CDR1 SGDLS, CDR2 YYNGEE. The CDR3 region has the DNA TGTGCCAGCAGCCCCCCGGGGGCAACCTACGATGAGCAGTTCTTC. It codes for CASSPPGATYDEQFF.

In this sample, this clonotype turned up many times. The V call is TRBV3-1, the J call TRBJ2-7; TRBD2 might be the D (6 bases). The length of the CDR3 is 12 residues. Germline V gene lookup returns CDR1 LGHDT and CDR2 YNNKEL (reference sequence). The V and J ends lost 5 bases and 3 bases respectively, with 8 bases between them. In nucleotides, the CDR3 is TGTGCCAGCAGCGGAGGGATCTACGAGCAGTACTTC. It codes for CASSGGIYEQYF.

This clonotype was detected only a few times. J is TRBJ2-5 and V is TRBV6-5; D possibly corresponds to TRBD1 (5 bases). Trimming removed 1 base from V and 5 bases from J, with 14 bases in between. This CDR3 spans 15 amino acids. Germline CDR1 MNHEY, CDR2 SVGAGI. Here the CDR3 reads CASSYLRQPLETQYF. The CDR3 nucleotides are TGTGCCAGCAGTTACTTACGACAGCCCTTGGAGACCCAGTACTTC.